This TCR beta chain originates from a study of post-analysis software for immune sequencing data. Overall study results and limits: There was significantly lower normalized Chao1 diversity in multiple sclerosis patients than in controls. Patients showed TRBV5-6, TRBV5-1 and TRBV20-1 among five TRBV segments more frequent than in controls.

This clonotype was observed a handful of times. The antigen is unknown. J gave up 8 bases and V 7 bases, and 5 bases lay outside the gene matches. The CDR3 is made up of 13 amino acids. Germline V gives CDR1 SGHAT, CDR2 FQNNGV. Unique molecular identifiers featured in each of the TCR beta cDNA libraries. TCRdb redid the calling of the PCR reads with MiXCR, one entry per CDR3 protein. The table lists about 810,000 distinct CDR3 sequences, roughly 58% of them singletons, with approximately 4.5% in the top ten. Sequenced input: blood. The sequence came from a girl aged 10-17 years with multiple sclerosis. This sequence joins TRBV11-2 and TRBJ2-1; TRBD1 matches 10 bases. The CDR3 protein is CASIMTGGDEQFF. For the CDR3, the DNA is TGTGCCAGCATCATGACAGGGGGCGATGAGCAGTTCTTC.